One sample yielded the 14 T cell receptor beta chains listed below, sequenced in a study of beta chain features in type 1 diabetes. Of the isolated RNA, all was reverse transcribed, and so the sequenced material was expressed TCRB transcripts. Data came from immunoSEQ multiplex PCR; TCRdb stores just in-frame clones and leaves some out. This table holds 350,000 to 450,000 clones, less than 15% found once. Specimen: naive CD4+ T cells from blood. All receptors come from a woman aged 18-30 years in good health.

This clone was observed a handful of times. The gene calls are TRBV28 and TRBJ2-7; 12 positions match TRBD1. Germline V gene data show CDR1 as MDHEN and CDR2 as SYDVKM. V dropped 5 bases and J dropped 6; count of bases not matched to a gene: 8. The CDR3 is made up of 15 amino acids. This CDR3 is CASSPPGTGGVEQYF. The DNA of the CDR3 is TGTGCCAGCAGTCCGCCCGGGACAGGGGGCGTCGAGCAGTACTTC.

The gene calls are TRBV5-4 and TRBJ2-4; D possibly corresponds to TRBD2 (5 bases). V shed 1 base and J shed 7 bases, with 18 bases lying between them. Germline V gene data show CDR1 as SGHNT and CDR2 as YYREEE (reference sequence). The CDR3 is made up of 16 amino acids. In DNA form, the CDR3 reads TGTGCCAGCAGCTTGTTTACCTTCCCAAGGGAGAACATTCAGTACTTC. This encodes CASSLFTFPRENIQYF.

J is TRBJ2-3 and V is TRBV18; D not resolved. Trimming took 3 bases from V and 6 from J, leaving 13 bases between them. CDR1 and CDR2 from the germline V gene are KGHSH and LQKENI. CDR3 length: 14 amino acids. CDR3 loop: CASSPTYSSDTQYF. CDR3 DNA sequence: TGTGCCAGCTCACCCACGTACAGTTCCGATACGCAGTATTTT.

J is TRBJ2-5 and V is TRBV27; 10 nucleotides match TRBD1. This CDR3 has 14 amino acids. V shed 3 bases, J shed 4 bases, and the junction held 2 bases outside the gene matches. Germline loops: CDR1 MNHEY, CDR2 SMNVEV (reference sequence). The CDR3, as DNA: TGTGCCAGCAGTTTCAGGACAGGGGGAGAGACCCAGTACTTC. This encodes CASSFRTGGETQYF.

The chain is built from TRBV10-3 and TRBJ2-7; TRBD1 aligns across 7 bases. The CDR3 is made up of 14 amino acids. J lost 2 bases, V lost 6 bases, and 7 bases had no gene match. From germline, CDR1 is ENHRY and CDR2 SYGVKD. CDR3 DNA: TGTGCCATCAGGACCGGGACAGACACCTACGAGCAGTACTTC. Its protein is CAIRTGTDTYEQYF.

This clone appeared a few times. V usage is TRBV9 and J usage is TRBJ2-7; 10 positions agree with TRBD2. The CDR3 loop spans 14 amino acids. Germline CDR1 reads SGDLS; CDR2 reads YYNGEE. Trimming removed 1 base from V and 6 bases from J; junction bases left unmatched: 4. In DNA form, the CDR3 reads TGTGCCAGCAGCGTAAGCGGGAGGGTATCCGAGCAGTACTTC. Translating it yields CASSVSGRVSEQYF.

The V gene is TRBV4-3, the J gene TRBJ2-7, with TRBD2 matching over 15 bases. Germline CDR1 LGHNA, CDR2 YSLEER. Unmatched junction bases numbered 11, after V lost 3 bases and J lost 2 bases. This CDR3 has 19 residues. The CDR3 loop is CASSQNRGTSGRTTYEQYF. The CDR3 DNA reads as TGCGCCAGCAGCCAGAATAGAGGGACTAGCGGGAGGACAACCTACGAGCAGTACTTC.

The sample holds a few counts of this clone. The chain uses TRBV7-3 and TRBJ1-1; the match to TRBD1 covers 7 bases. The junction had 6 bases not matched to a gene; V was cut back by 2 bases and J by 0 bases. This CDR3 contains 16 residues. In germline, CDR1 is SGHTA, CDR2 FQGTGA. CDR3 coding DNA: TGTGCCAGCAGCTTAGTCCCCACAGGGGTGAACACTGAAGCTTTCTTT. This translates into CASSLVPTGVNTEAFF. Filled out from reference TRBV7-3 and TRBJ1-1, the complete variable domain reads GAGVSQTPSNKVTEKGKYVELRCDPISGHTALYWYRQSLGQGPEFLIYFQGTGAADDSGLPNDRFFAVRPEGSVSTLKIQRTERGDSAVYLCASSLVPTGVNTEAFFGQGTRLTVV.

The chain is built from TRBV10-1 and TRBJ2-5; no clear D. V was pared by 3 bases and J by 5 bases, with 4 bases between. CDR1 and CDR2 (germline): WNHNN, SYGVQD (reference sequence). The CDR3 length is 11 residues. The CDR3 DNA reads as TGCGCCAGCAGTGAATCGGAGACCCAGTACTTC. It codes for CASSESETQYF.

The table lists this clone with a few counts. The chain uses TRBV10-3 and TRBJ1-1; possibly TRBD1 for D (6 bases). Trimming shortened V by 9 bases and J by 2 bases, and 16 bases separated the two germline ends. CDR1 is ENHRY, CDR2 SYGVKD, per germline. The CDR3 runs 14 residues. The CDR3 DNA follows: TGTGCCATGGACAGCGGACGCCCAAACACTGAAGCTTTCTTT. Translated, it gives CAMDSGRPNTEAFF.

This chain uses TRBV20-1 with TRBJ2-5; no clear D gene. Germline CDR1 reads DFQATT; CDR2 reads SNEGSKA (reference sequence). The V and J ends lost 6 bases and 5 bases respectively, with 7 bases between them. The CDR3 consists of 10 residues. The CDR3 loop is CSAREETQYF. The CDR3 bases are TGCAGTGCCCGTGAGGAGACCCAGTACTTC.

The chain is built from TRBV9 and TRBJ2-3, with D maybe TRBD2 (5 bases). V lost 3 bases to trimming and J lost 1 base, with 12 bases between them. The CDR3 is made up of 15 amino acids. Germline assignment: CDR1 SGDLS and CDR2 YYNGEE. The CDR3 DNA reads as TGTGCCAGCAGCGCGGGATTGATGCGCACAGATACGCAGTATTTT. This encodes CASSAGLMRTDTQYF. Full variable domain (rest looked up from reference TRBV9 and TRBJ2-3): DSGVTQTPKHLITATGQRVTLRCSPRSGDLSVYWYQQSLDQGLQFLIQYYNGEERAKGNILERFSAQQFPDLHSELNLSSLELGDSALYFCASSAGLMRTDTQYFGPGTRLTVL.

In its sample, this clone was seen a few times. This sample includes further DNA sequences coding for the same CDR3. The J gene is TRBJ2-7, the V gene TRBV7-9; 9 nucleotides agree with TRBD2. J was trimmed by 2 bases and V by 1 base; bases with no gene match: 0. This CDR3 comprises 14 residues. Germline V gene data show CDR1 as SEHNR and CDR2 as FQNEAQ (reference sequence). CDR3 region: CASSLVAGAYEQYF. CDR3 DNA sequence: TGTGCCAGCAGCTTAGTAGCGGGGGCCTACGAGCAGTACTTC.

The chain links TRBV4-1 to TRBJ1-5; D remains unclear. This CDR3 is 16 amino acids long. V was trimmed by 1 base and J by 4 bases, leaving 14 bases between them. Germline V gives CDR1 MGHRA, CDR2 YSYEKL. CDR3 DNA: TGCGCCAGCAGCCAAGGAACCTCGGCGGAGAATCAGCCCCAGCATTTT. This codes for CASSQGTSAENQPQHF.